The 14 T cell receptor beta chains presented below share a single source sample, sequenced in a study of shared clonotypes between healthy human individuals. Assay used: immunoSEQ multiplex PCR; TCRdb lists only in-frame clones, some missing. The sample holds 640,000 or so clones, about two thirds seen once. Sequencing was carried out using memory CD4+ T cells sorted from blood. This sample's subset: CD45RA-negative fraction. The receptors stem from a woman aged 25 to 45 in good health.

The V gene is TRBV5-8, the J gene TRBJ2-7; D not certain. The germline V gene has CDR1 SGHTS and CDR2 YDEGEE. The CDR3 is made up of 14 amino acids. V was clipped by 0 bases and J by 0 bases, with 7 bases between them. The CDR3 sequence: CASSLEAVSYEQYF. The CDR3 nucleotides are TGTGCCAGCAGCTTGGAGGCAGTCTCCTACGAGCAGTACTTC.

This chain joins TRBV28 and TRBJ2-5; D uncertain. Germline assignment: CDR1 MDHEN and CDR2 SYDVKM. The CDR3 is made up of 13 amino acids. Trimming stripped 7 bases from V and 3 bases from J, with 12 bases between. CDR3 sequence (DNA): TGTGCCAGCAAGAAAATGGGGAAAGAGACCCAGTACTTC. Its translation: CASKKMGKETQYF.

The chain recombines TRBV28 with TRBJ2-1; TRBD1 is a possible D gene (5 bases). Germline V gives CDR1 MDHEN, CDR2 SYDVKM. V lost 3 bases to trimming and J lost 8 bases, with 20 bases between them. The CDR3 spans 16 residues. The chain's CDR3 is CASSFPDKSSGDEQFF. The CDR3 DNA sequence: TGTGCCAGCAGTTTCCCGGACAAGTCGTCGGGCGATGAGCAGTTCTTC.

This chain uses TRBV6-5 with TRBJ2-7, with 12 nucleotides matching TRBD2. The CDR3 extends over 16 amino acids. Germline V CDR1 and CDR2: MNHEY, SVGAGI. Trimming removed 0 bases from V and 2 bases from J; junction bases left unmatched: 2. CDR3 sequence reads: CASSYSTSGGTYEQYF. In nucleotides, the CDR3 is TGTGCCAGCAGTTACTCGACTAGCGGGGGAACCTACGAGCAGTACTTC.

The chain is built from TRBV4-2 and TRBJ1-1; no firm D call. The germline V gene encodes CDR1 LGHNA and CDR2 YNFKEQ. The CDR3 loop spans 16 amino acids. V lost 4 bases and J 1 base, leaving 16 bases between the germline ends. The CDR3 sequence is CASSPEGIEGNTEAFF. The CDR3 DNA sequence: TGTGCCAGCAGCCCAGAGGGAATTGAGGGGAACACTGAAGCTTTCTTT.

This clone appeared a single time. The chain joins TRBV6-6 to TRBJ2-1; 7 positions match TRBD2. J was trimmed by 8 bases and V by 8 bases; bases with no gene match: 18. The germline V gene has CDR1 MNHNY and CDR2 SVGAGI (reference sequence). This CDR3 contains 16 residues. As DNA, the CDR3 is TGTGCCAGCGCCAACCCGGGGGGTAGTATCTTCTATGAGCAGTTCTTC. Its protein is CASANPGGSIFYEQFF.

This chain uses TRBV5-1 with TRBJ2-7, with 8 nucleotides matching TRBD2. Germline CDR1 and CDR2: SGHRS and YFSETQ. The CDR3 contains 15 residues. V lost 2 bases, J lost 2 bases, and 6 bases stayed unmatched. The CDR3, as DNA: TGCGCCAGCAGCTTTGTGACTAGCGACGCCTACGAGCAGTACTTC. Translated, it gives CASSFVTSDAYEQYF.

Worth noting for this clone: Other DNA sequences of this sample code for an identical CDR3. The chain is built from TRBV7-2 and TRBJ2-3; D is unresolved. Germline CDR1 reads SGHTA; CDR2 reads FQGNSA. Trimming removed 1 base from V and 0 bases from J, with 8 bases in between. This CDR3 is built from 15 residues. CDR3 in amino acids: CASSLDYLSTDTQYF. The CDR3 coding sequence is TGTGCCAGCAGCTTAGACTATCTTAGCACAGATACGCAGTATTTT.

The J gene is TRBJ2-1, the V gene TRBV5-1; D is unclear. This CDR3 contains 11 residues. Looked up from germline, CDR1 is SGHRS and CDR2 is YFSETQ. V was pared by 1 base and J by 9 bases, with 5 bases between. CDR3 nucleotides: TGCGCCAGCAGCTTGAGCGCTGAGCAGTTCTTC. Translated, it gives CASSLSAEQFF.

CDR3 loop: CASSFYYTGELFF. The CDR3 region has the DNA TGTGCCAGCAGCTTCTACTACACCGGGGAGCTGTTTTTT. The rearrangement joins TRBV7-2 to TRBJ2-2; D remains unclear. In germline, CDR1 is SGHTA, CDR2 FQGNSA. This CDR3 is 13 amino acids long. V was pared by 3 bases and J by 3 bases, with 5 bases between.

The genes are TRBV5-8 and TRBJ2-3, with 10 bases identical to TRBD2. CDR3 length equals 16 residues. Germline V gene sequence: CDR1 SGHTS, CDR2 YDEGEE. The J segment lost 1 base and the V segment lost 4 bases, leaving 6 bases of the junction unmatched. The CDR3 is CASSPGTSEGTDTQYF. In DNA form, the CDR3 reads TGTGCCAGCAGCCCCGGGACTAGCGAGGGCACAGATACGCAGTATTTT.

This clone was counted a single time. The chain carries TRBV11-2 and TRBJ2-1; 8 bases match TRBD2. Per the germline V gene, CDR1 is SGHAT and CDR2 is FQNNGV. This CDR3 spans 15 amino acids. The trim removed 1 base at V and 4 bases at J, leaving 3 bases unmatched. The CDR3 loop reads CASSLVSGGYNEQFF. The CDR3 region has the DNA TGTGCCAGCAGCTTAGTCAGCGGGGGATACAATGAGCAGTTCTTC.

The chain recombines TRBV19 with TRBJ1-5; possibly TRBD1 for D (6 bases). The CDR3 runs to 15 residues. Trimming left V 4 bases short and J 6 bases short, with 16 bases between. Germline CDR1 is LNHDA and CDR2 is SQIVND (reference sequence). The CDR3 spells CASSTGPGTFQPQHF. In nucleotides, the CDR3 is TGTGCCAGTAGTACCGGTCCCGGGACATTTCAGCCCCAGCATTTT.

The chain recombines TRBV7-9 with TRBJ2-5; maybe TRBD2 (6 bases). Trimming cost V 5 bases and J 5 bases, with 15 bases left between them. Germline lookup yields CDR1 SEHNR and CDR2 FQNEAQ (reference sequence). This CDR3 is built from 14 residues. The DNA of the CDR3 is TGTGCCAGCAGCCACTCCGGGAGCGCGGAGACCCAGTACTTC. Protein sequence: CASSHSGSAETQYF. The complete variable domain, with remaining parts taken from reference TRBV7-9 and TRBJ2-5, reads DTGVSQNPRHKITKRGQNVTFRCDPISEHNRLYWYRQTLGQGPEFLTYFQNEAQLEKSRLLSDRFSAERPKGSFSTLEIQRTEQGDSAMYLCASSHSGSAETQYFGPGTRLLVL.